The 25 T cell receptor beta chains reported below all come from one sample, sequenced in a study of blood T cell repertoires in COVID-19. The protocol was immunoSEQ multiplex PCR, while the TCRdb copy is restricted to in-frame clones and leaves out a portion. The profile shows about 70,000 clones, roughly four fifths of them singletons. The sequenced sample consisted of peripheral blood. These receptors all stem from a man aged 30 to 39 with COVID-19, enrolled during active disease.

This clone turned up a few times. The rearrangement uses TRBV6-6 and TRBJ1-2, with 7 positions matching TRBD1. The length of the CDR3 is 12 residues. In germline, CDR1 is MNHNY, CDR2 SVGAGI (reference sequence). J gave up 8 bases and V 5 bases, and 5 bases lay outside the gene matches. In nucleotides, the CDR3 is TGTGCCAGCAGTCCACGACAGGGCGGCTACACCTTC. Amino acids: CASSPRQGGYTF.

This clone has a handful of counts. CDR3 coding DNA: TGTGCCAGCAGCTCACCCACCTACTTCCCGAATGAAAAACTGTTTTTT. Translating gives CASSSPTYFPNEKLFF. V usage is TRBV5-6 and J usage is TRBJ1-4; D gene uncertain. Deletions cut 3 bases from V and 5 bases from J, with 17 bases between. This CDR3 has 16 amino acids. The germline V gene has CDR1 SGHDT and CDR2 YYEEEE.

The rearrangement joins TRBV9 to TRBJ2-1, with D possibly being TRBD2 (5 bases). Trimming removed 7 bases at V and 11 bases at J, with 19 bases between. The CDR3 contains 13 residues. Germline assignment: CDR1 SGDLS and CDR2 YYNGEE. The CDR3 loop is CASEPMEGGQQFF. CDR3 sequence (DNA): TGTGCCAGCGAACCGATGGAAGGCGGGCAGCAGTTCTTC.

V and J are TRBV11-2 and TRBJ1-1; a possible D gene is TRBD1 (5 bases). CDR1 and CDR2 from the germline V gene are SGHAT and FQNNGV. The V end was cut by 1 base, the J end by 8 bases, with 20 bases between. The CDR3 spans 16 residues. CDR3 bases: TGTGCCAGCAGCTTAGCCGGGGGACCTTTGGTTTTGGAAGCTTTCTTT. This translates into CASSLAGGPLVLEAFF.

Here the CDR3 reads CASTWGVNEKLFF. CDR3 DNA: TGTGCCAGCACCTGGGGGGTCAATGAAAAACTGTTTTTT. This chain joins TRBV25-1 and TRBJ1-4, with D perhaps matching TRBD1 (5 bases). V lost 7 bases and J 5 bases, leaving 11 bases between the germline ends. Germline V lookup: CDR1 MGHDK, CDR2 SYGVNS. This CDR3 region has 13 residues. Full variable domain (remainder filled in from reference TRBV25-1 and TRBJ1-4): EADIYQTPRYLVIGTGKKITLECSQTMGHDKMYWYQQDPGMELHLIHYSYGVNSTEKGDLSSESTVSRIRTEHFPLTLESARPSHTSQYLCASTWGVNEKLFFGSGTQLSVL.

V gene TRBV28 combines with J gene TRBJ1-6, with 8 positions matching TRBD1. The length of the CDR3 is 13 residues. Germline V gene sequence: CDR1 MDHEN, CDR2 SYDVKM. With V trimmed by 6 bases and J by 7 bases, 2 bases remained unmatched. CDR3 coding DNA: TGTGCCAGCAGGACAGGGGCGAATTCACCCCTCCACTTT. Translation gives CASRTGANSPLHF. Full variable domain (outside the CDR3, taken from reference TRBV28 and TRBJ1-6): DVKVTQSSRYLVKRTGEKVFLECVQDMDHENMFWYRQDPGLGLRLIYFSYDVKMKEKGDIPEGYSVSREKKERFSLILESASTNQTSMYLCASRTGANSPLHFGNGTRLTVT.

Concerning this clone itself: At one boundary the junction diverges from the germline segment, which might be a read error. The chain's CDR3 is CASSVDAADYQPQHF. DNA of the CDR3: TGTGCCAGCAGCGTAGACGCGGCAGATTATCAGCCCCAGCATTTT. V usage is TRBV11-2 and J usage is TRBJ1-5, with D unclear. Per germline, CDR1 SGHAT and CDR2 FQNNGV. The CDR3 totals 15 residues.

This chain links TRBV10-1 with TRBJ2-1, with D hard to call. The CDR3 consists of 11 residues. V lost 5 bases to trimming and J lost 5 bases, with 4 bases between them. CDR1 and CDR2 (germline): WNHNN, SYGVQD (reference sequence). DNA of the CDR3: TGCGCCAGCAGTCAGGACAATGAGCAGTTCTTC. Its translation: CASSQDNEQFF.

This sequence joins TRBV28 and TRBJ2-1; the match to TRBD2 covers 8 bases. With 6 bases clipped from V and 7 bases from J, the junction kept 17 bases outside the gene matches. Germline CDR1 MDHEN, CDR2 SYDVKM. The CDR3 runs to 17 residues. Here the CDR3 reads CASSPRRREALWNEQFF. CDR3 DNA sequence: TGTGCCAGCAGCCCCCGGAGGCGGGAGGCTCTTTGGAATGAGCAGTTCTTC.

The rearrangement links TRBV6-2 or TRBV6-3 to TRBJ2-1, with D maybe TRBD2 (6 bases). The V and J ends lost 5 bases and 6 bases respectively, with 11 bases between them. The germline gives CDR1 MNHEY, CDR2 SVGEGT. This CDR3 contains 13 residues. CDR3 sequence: CASSTAGSNEQFF. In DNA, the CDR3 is TGTGCCAGCAGTACCGCGGGAAGCAATGAGCAGTTCTTC.

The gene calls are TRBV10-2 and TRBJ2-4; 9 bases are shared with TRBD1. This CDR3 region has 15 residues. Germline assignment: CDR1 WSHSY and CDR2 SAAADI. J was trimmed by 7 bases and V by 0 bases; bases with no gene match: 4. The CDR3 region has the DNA TGCGCCAGCAGTGAGTCGAACAGGGGGCGGAACATTCAGTACTTC. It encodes CASSESNRGRNIQYF.

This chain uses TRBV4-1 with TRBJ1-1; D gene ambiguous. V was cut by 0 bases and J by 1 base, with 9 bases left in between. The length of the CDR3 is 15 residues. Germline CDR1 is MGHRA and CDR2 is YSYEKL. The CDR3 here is CASSQEKPGNTEAFF. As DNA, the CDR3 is TGCGCCAGCAGCCAAGAAAAGCCAGGGAACACTGAAGCTTTCTTT.

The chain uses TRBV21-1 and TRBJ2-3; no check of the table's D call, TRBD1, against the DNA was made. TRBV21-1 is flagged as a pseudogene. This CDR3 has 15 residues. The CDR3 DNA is TGTGCCAGCAGCAGTGATACAGGGGCCACAGATACGCAGTATTTT. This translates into CASSSDTGATDTQYF.

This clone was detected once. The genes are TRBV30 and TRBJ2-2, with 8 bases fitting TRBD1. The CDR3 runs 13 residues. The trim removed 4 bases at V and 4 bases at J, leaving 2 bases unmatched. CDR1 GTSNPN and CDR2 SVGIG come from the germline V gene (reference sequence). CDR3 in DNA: TGTGCCTGGAAACAGGGGGTCACCGGGGAGCTGTTTTTT. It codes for CAWKQGVTGELFF.

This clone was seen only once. The CDR3 DNA reads as TGTGCCAGCAGCGTAGTGAGCGATCTGAACACTGAAGCTTTCTTT. Its translation: CASSVVSDLNTEAFF. The chain combines TRBV9 with TRBJ1-1; no reliable D call. This CDR3 is 15 amino acids long. V was cut by 0 bases and J by 0 bases, with 9 bases left in between. Per germline, CDR1 SGDLS and CDR2 YYNGEE.

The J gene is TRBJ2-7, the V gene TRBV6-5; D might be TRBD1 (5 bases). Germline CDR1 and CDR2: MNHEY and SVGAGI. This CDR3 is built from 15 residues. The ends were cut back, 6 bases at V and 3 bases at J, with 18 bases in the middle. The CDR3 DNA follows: TGTGCCAGCAGGGACACAAGCCGGATATACTACGAGCAGTACTTC. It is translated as CASRDTSRIYYEQYF.

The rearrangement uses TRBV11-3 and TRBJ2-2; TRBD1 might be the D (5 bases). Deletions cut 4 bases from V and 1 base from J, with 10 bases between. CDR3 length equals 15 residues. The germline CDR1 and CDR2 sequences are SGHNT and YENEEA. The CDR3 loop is CASSSTGENTGELFF. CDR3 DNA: TGTGCCAGCAGCTCTACAGGAGAGAACACCGGGGAGCTGTTTTTT.

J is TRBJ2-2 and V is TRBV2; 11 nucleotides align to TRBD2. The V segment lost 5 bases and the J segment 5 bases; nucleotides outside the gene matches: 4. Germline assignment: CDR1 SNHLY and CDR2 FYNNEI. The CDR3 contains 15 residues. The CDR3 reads CASSPTSGSTGELFF. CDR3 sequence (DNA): TGTGCCAGCAGTCCAACTAGCGGGAGTACCGGGGAGCTGTTTTTT.

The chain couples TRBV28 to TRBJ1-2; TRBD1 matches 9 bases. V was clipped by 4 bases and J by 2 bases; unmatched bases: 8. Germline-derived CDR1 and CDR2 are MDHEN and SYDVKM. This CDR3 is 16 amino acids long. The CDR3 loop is CASSWGGQGRNYGYTF. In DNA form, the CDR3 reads TGTGCCAGCAGTTGGGGGGGACAGGGCCGAAACTATGGCTACACCTTC.

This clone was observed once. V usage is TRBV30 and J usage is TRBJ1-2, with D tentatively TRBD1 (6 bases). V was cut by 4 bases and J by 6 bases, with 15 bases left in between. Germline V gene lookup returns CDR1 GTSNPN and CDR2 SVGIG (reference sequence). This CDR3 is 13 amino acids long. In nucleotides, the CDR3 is TGTGCCTGGAATAGATACAGGGTTGATGGCTACACCTTC. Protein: CAWNRYRVDGYTF. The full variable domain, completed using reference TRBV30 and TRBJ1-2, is SQTIHQWPATLVQPVGSPLSLECTVEGTSNPNLYWYRQAAGRGLQLLFYSVGIGQISSEVPQNLSASRPQDRQFILSSKKLLLSDSGFYLCAWNRYRVDGYTFGSGTRLTVV.

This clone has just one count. CDR3 residues: CASSQAGGHSYEQYF. As DNA, the CDR3 is TGTGCCAGCAGCCAAGCGGGAGGGCACTCCTACGAGCAGTACTTC. The rearrangement joins TRBV14 to TRBJ2-7; 8 bases align to TRBD2. CDR1 SGHDN and CDR2 FVKESK come from the germline V gene. Germline trimming cut 1 base from V and 0 bases from J; bases unmatched to any gene: 2. The CDR3 extends over 15 amino acids.

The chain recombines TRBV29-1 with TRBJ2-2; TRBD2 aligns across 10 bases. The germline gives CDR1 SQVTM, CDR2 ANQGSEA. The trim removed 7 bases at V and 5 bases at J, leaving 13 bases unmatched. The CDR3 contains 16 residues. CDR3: CSGIRTSGLKTGELFF. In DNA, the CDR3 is TGCAGCGGAATTCGGACTAGCGGACTGAAGACCGGGGAGCTGTTTTTT.

The CDR3 loop is CASSLGGGLSTDTQYF. DNA for the CDR3: TGTGCCAGCAGCTTAGGTGGTGGCCTCAGCACAGATACGCAGTATTTT. The J gene is TRBJ2-3, the V gene TRBV11-2; no clear D. This CDR3 has 16 residues. Germline lookup yields CDR1 SGHAT and CDR2 FQNNGV. V shed 1 base and J shed 0 bases, with 11 bases lying between them.

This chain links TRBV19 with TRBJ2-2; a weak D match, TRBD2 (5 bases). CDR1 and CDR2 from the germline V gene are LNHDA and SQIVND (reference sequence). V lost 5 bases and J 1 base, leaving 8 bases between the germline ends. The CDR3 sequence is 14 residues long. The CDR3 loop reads CASSSGLNTGELFF. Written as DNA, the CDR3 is TGTGCCAGTAGTTCCGGACTGAACACCGGGGAGCTGTTTTTT.

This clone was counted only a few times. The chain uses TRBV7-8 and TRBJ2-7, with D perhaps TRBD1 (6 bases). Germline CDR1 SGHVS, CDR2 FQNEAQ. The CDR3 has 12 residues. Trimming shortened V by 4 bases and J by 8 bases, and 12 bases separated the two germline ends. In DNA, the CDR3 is TGTGCCAGCAGCTCTACAGGGTTCAAGCAGTACTTC. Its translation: CASSSTGFKQYF.